Presented here are 26 T cell receptor beta chains from one specimen sequenced in a study of tumor-infiltrating lymphocytes in primary liver carcinoma. Starting material of about 480 ng total RNA yielded TCR beta cDNA via a constant-region primer. Three rounds of nested multiplex PCR with slightly modified ARM-PCR produced TCR beta libraries. The study ran its first two PCR rounds for roughly 9 cycles each, using TRBV1-TRBV30 forward primers and a C-beta reverse primer. One entry per CDR3 protein results from TCRdb running MiXCR on the multiplex PCR reads. The sample holds approximately 310,000 distinct CDR3 sequences, around three fifths seen once. Unsorted whole blood supplied the RNA, and germline DNA was extracted too. Sequencing was carried out using peripheral blood. These TCRs come from a man in his forties with primary liver carcinoma and hepatitis B virus infection.

V gene TRBV6-6 combines with J gene TRBJ2-2; TRBD1 matches at 7 bases. V lost 9 bases, J lost 7 bases, and 5 bases stayed unmatched. CDR3 length: 12 amino acids. Germline CDR1 reads MNHNY; CDR2 reads SVGAGI (reference sequence). In DNA, the CDR3 is TGTGCCAGTGTAACAGGGGTCGGGGAGCTGTTTTTT. Amino acid sequence: CASVTGVGELFF.

This clonotype appeared many times. The chain joins TRBV10-3 to TRBJ2-1; unclear D gene. The CDR3 is made up of 16 amino acids. Trimming pared 3 bases from V and 4 bases from J, leaving 16 bases between. CDR1 is ENHRY, CDR2 SYGVKD, per germline. CDR3 DNA sequence: TGTGCCATCAGTGATTCCAGTCGGGCATCATACAATGAGCAGTTCTTC. It translates to CAISDSSRASYNEQFF.

V is TRBV28 and J is TRBJ1-6, with 8 bases identical to TRBD1. CDR1 is MDHEN and CDR2 is SYDVKM in the germline V gene. The CDR3 has 14 residues. The junction had 7 bases not matched to a gene; V was cut back by 8 bases and J by 7 bases. CDR3 loop: CASLRQGHNSPLHF. DNA of the CDR3: TGTGCCAGCCTTCGACAGGGGCACAATTCACCCCTCCACTTT.

This chain joins TRBV5-1 and TRBJ2-1; the D is unclear. The length of the CDR3 is 14 residues. With 1 base removed from V and 7 bases from J, the gap between germline ends came to 12 bases. The germline gives CDR1 SGHRS, CDR2 YFSETQ. CDR3 region: CASSLNPSKNEQFF. Written as DNA, the CDR3 is TGCGCCAGCAGCTTGAACCCAAGCAAGAATGAGCAGTTCTTC.

This clonotype was counted once. With a much larger clone just one base away, this may be a read error. This chain joins TRBV4-3 and TRBJ1-1; the D is unclear. The CDR3 spans 15 residues. Germline V lookup: CDR1 LGHNA, CDR2 YSLEER. CDR3 sequence: CASSQSLDPNTEDFF. The CDR3 DNA sequence: TGCGCCAGCAGCCAAAGCCTGGACCCGAACACTGAAGATTTCTTT.

This clonotype was recorded once. This could be a read error, since a much larger clone is one nucleotide away. V gene TRBV6-2 or TRBV6-3 combines with J gene TRBJ2-7; TRBD2 matches at 13 bases. This CDR3 comprises 15 residues. Germline trimming cut 5 bases from V and 9 bases from J; bases unmatched to any gene: 10. Germline assignment: CDR1 MNHEY and CDR2 SVGEGT. Written as DNA, the CDR3 is TGTGCCAGCAGTGCGACGGGACTAGCGGGACGCGGGCAGTACTTC. It translates to CASSATGLAGRGQYF.

Comments on this clonotype: The junction differs from germline at one of its ends, possibly a read error. The chain joins TRBV11-1 to TRBJ2-7; D might be TRBD2 (5 bases). Germline V gives CDR1 SGHAT, CDR2 FQDESV (reference sequence). The CDR3 totals 14 residues. CDR3 DNA sequence: TGTGCCGGCAGCTTATATCAGACTACCTACGAGCAATACTTT. It is translated as CAGSLYQTTYEQYF.

This clonotype was picked up many times. The rearrangement joins TRBV6-5 to TRBJ2-2; 13 bases are a match to TRBD2. Germline CDR1 reads MNHEY; CDR2 reads SVGAGI. Trimming at V came to 2 bases and at J to 7 bases, leaving 16 bases not matched to a gene. The CDR3 is 20 amino acids. As DNA, the CDR3 is TGTGCCAGCAGTTACCCAATACTAGCGGGAGGGCCCTCGCAGGTCGGGGAGCTGTTTTTT. Translation gives CASSYPILAGGPSQVGELFF.

A word on this clonotype: A much larger clone differs from this one at a single base, so this may be a read error. The rearrangement joins TRBV12-3 or TRBV12-4 to TRBJ2-1, with 13 bases aligning to TRBD2. The CDR3 spans 13 residues. CDR3 sequence (DNA): TGTACCAGCAGTTCAGGACTAGCGGGAGTTCAGTTCTTC. Translation gives CTSSSGLAGVQFF.

As regards this clonotype: A single base separates this from a much larger clone, so it may be a read error. The J gene is TRBJ1-2, the V gene TRBV4-1; D is ambiguous. The germline CDR1 and CDR2 sequences are MGHRA and YSYEKL. The CDR3 is made up of 13 amino acids. In DNA form, the CDR3 reads TGCACCAGCTCCGTAGACGGATTCTATGGCTACACCTTC. Translation: CTSSVDGFYGYTF.

On this clonotype itself: A much larger clone is a single base away; this may be a read error. This chain connects TRBV6-2 or TRBV6-3 to TRBJ2-7, with D possibly being TRBD1 or TRBD2 (5 bases each). Germline V gene lookup returns CDR1 MNHEY and CDR2 SVGEGT. CDR3 length: 13 amino acids. CDR3 sequence: CASGTGNSYERYF. In nucleotides, the CDR3 is TGTGCCAGCGGGACCGGGAATTCCTACGAGCGGTACTTC.

About this clonotype: Since the CDR3 does not end with the conserved phenylalanine or tryptophan, this likely comes from a read error. The CDR3 spells CASSLGNEQFS. The CDR3 DNA reads as TGCGCCAGCAGCTTAGGGAATGAGCAGTTCTCC. The J gene is TRBJ2-1, the V gene TRBV5-1; D ambiguous. Trimming removed 2 bases from V and 7 bases from J, with 4 bases in between. The germline gives CDR1 SGHRS, CDR2 YFSETQ. The CDR3 has 11 amino acids.

This clonotype showed up just a few times. The rearrangement joins TRBV5-1 to TRBJ1-5; D is uncertain. Trimming pared 4 bases from V and 6 bases from J, leaving 14 bases between. Germline V gene lookup returns CDR1 SGHRS and CDR2 YFSETQ. The CDR3 is 14 residues long. The CDR3 region has the DNA TGCGCCAGCAGCCTTAACGGTGCAATTCAGCCCCAGCATTTT. The encoded protein is CASSLNGAIQPQHF. Looking up the rest from reference TRBV5-1 and TRBJ1-5 gives the full variable domain: KAGVTQTPRYLIKTRGQQVTLSCSPISGHRSVSWYQQTPGQGLQFLFEYFSETQRNKGNFPGRFSGRQFSNSRSEMNVSTLELGDSALYLCASSLNGAIQPQHFGDGTRLSIL.

Regarding this clonotype: Possible read error: a much larger clone is one base away. The genes are TRBV6-1 and TRBJ2-1; D uncertain. The CDR3 is 16 amino acids. CDR1 is MNHNS and CDR2 is SASEGT in the germline V gene. V dropped 1 base and J dropped 5 bases, with 15 bases sitting between them. The CDR3 DNA reads TGTGCCAGCAGTGAAGTTTTCCAGTATATGAACAATGAGCAGTTCTTC. Amino acids: CASSEVFQYMNNEQFF.

The chain joins TRBV20-1 to TRBJ2-1; 11 nucleotides align to TRBD2. Germline V CDR1 and CDR2: DFQATT, SNEGSKA (reference sequence). The CDR3 is 16 residues long. J was trimmed by 4 bases and V by 4 bases; bases with no gene match: 9. The CDR3 is CSAKLAGVKIYNEQFF. The CDR3 bases are TGCAGTGCTAAACTAGCGGGAGTCAAGATATACAATGAGCAGTTCTTC.

Regarding this clonotype: One junction end disagrees with the germline gene, perhaps due to a read error. The CDR3 nucleotides are TGTGCCAGCAATTCAGCGGGAGGGTTATTCCGGGCGGAGTTGTTTTTT. Residues: CASNSAGGLFRAELFF. V and J are TRBV12-3 or TRBV12-4 and TRBJ2-2, with 10 bases identical to TRBD2. CDR3 length equals 16 residues.

As for this clonotype: Its ends do not fully match the called genes, so a read error is possible. The chain carries TRBV12-3 or TRBV12-4 and TRBJ2-1; D might be TRBD1 (6 bases). The CDR3 is 13 amino acids. Written as DNA, the CDR3 is TGTGCCAGCAGCCTGGACAGTTACAATGAGCTGTTCTTC. Translated, it gives CASSLDSYNELFF.

Points on this clonotype: This sequence may be a read error, since a much larger clone differs from it by one base. A read error is likely, as this CDR3 ends without the conserved phenylalanine or tryptophan. The chain couples TRBV6-1 to TRBJ2-5, with D possibly TRBD2 on 6 matching bases. This CDR3 spans 16 amino acids. From germline, CDR1 is MNHNS and CDR2 SASEGT. V was shortened by 2 bases and J by 1 base, with 14 bases between the two germline ends. CDR3 residues: CASSEMGGLIQETQYL. The CDR3 DNA sequence: TGTGCCAGCAGTGAAATGGGCGGACTAATCCAAGAGACCCAGTACCTC.

This clonotype was recorded many times. V usage is TRBV13 and J usage is TRBJ1-1; D is perhaps TRBD1 (5 bases). This CDR3 region has 17 residues. Deletions cut 0 bases from V and 0 bases from J, with 14 bases between. Germline loops: CDR1 PRHDT, CDR2 FYEKMQ (reference sequence). Here the CDR3 reads CASSLGRWGVLNTEAFF. CDR3 DNA: TGTGCCAGCAGCTTAGGTCGTTGGGGGGTTTTGAACACTGAAGCTTTCTTT.

V usage is TRBV29-1 and J usage is TRBJ2-1, with TRBD1 as a possible D gene (6 bases). Germline assignment: CDR1 SQVTM and CDR2 ANQGSEA. The CDR3 consists of 13 residues. The CDR3 here is CGAGRGGYNEQFF. Written as DNA, the CDR3 is TGCGGCGCTGGGAGAGGGGGATACAATGAGCAGTTCTTC.

This clonotype was counted many times. V usage is TRBV4-2 and J usage is TRBJ2-1; 10 bases align to TRBD2. V lost 1 base and J lost 7; bases outside the gene matches: 16. The CDR3 is 19 amino acids. Germline values: CDR1 LGHNA, CDR2 YNFKEQ. The CDR3 DNA follows: TGTGCCAGCAGCCAAGCTGGGGGGGGTCCTAGCGGGAGCTTGAATGAGCAGTTCTTC. Amino acid sequence: CASSQAGGGPSGSLNEQFF.

This clonotype has ten or more counts. The chain employs TRBV29-1 and TRBJ2-2; TRBD1 aligns across 7 bases. Germline CDR1 is SQVTM and CDR2 is ANQGSEA. Unmatched junction bases numbered 9, after V lost 7 bases and J lost 7 bases. The CDR3 spans 13 residues. CDR3 coding DNA: TGCAGCGCCCTGCAGGGGGTTTACGGGGAGCTGTTTTTT. This sequence encodes CSALQGVYGELFF.

The chain uses TRBV6-6 and TRBJ2-5; the D gene is possibly TRBD2 (6 bases). Germline CDR1 MNHNY, CDR2 SVGAGI (reference sequence). The V and J ends lost 1 base and 11 bases respectively, with 17 bases between them. This CDR3 region has 14 residues. The CDR3 is CASSYFGDSGTQYF. The CDR3 coding sequence is TGTGCCAGCAGTTACTTTGGGGACTCGGGGACTCAGTACTTC.

J is TRBJ1-6 and V is TRBV6-2 or TRBV6-3; the D gene is possibly TRBD1 (6 bases). CDR3 length: 17 residues. In germline, CDR1 is MNHEY, CDR2 SVGEGT. Deletions cut 7 bases from V and 0 bases from J, with 16 bases between. CDR3 DNA: TGTGCCAGCAAGGGAAGCGGGACATCCTCCTATAATTCACCCCTCCACTTT. Protein sequence: CASKGSGTSSYNSPLHF.

In regard to this clonotype: A single base separates this from a much larger clone, so it may be a read error. This rearrangement joins TRBV6-2 or TRBV6-3 to TRBJ2-7; 11 positions match TRBD1. Per germline, CDR1 MNHEY and CDR2 SVGEGT. The V gene end was trimmed by 5 bases and the J gene end by 2 bases; junction bases not matched to a gene: 5. The CDR3 runs 15 residues. The CDR3 loop is CASSLPGQGAYEQYF. DNA for the CDR3: TGTGCCAGCAGTCTGCCGGGACAGGGGGCCTACGAGCAGTACTTC.

This clonotype was seen a few times. The chain couples TRBV4-3 to TRBJ2-7; no firm D call. The CDR3 runs 15 residues. Trimming stripped 0 bases from V and 3 bases from J, with 12 bases between. Germline values: CDR1 LGHNA, CDR2 YSLEER. CDR3 in DNA: TGCGCCAGCAGCCAAGACCCTGACGGCGTCTACGAGCAGTACTTC. Its protein product is CASSQDPDGVYEQYF.